This is a list of T cell receptor beta chains from one sample in a study of OX40 agonist ivuxolimab in advanced cancers. The repertoire was sequenced with immunoSEQ multiplex PCR; TCRdb's copy has only in-frame clones and lacks some. The sample consists of more than 80,000 clones, approximately 94% of them appearing once. The sample in question was CD4+ or CD8+ T cells sorted from blood, obtained in a trial of the OX40 agonist ivuxolimab. The receptors here all came from an adult with an advanced solid tumor such as melanoma, head and neck, liver or kidney cancer. Each CDR3 is given without its conserved first and last residue. Fields, in order: V gene, CDR3 protein.

TRBV19 | ASSYRGNTEAF
TRBV5-1 | ASSLVQGGNYGYT
TRBV4-1 | ASSQQNGKDNSPLH
TRBV2 | ASSRTGSTDTQY
TRBV9 | ASSVAGTVTQETQY
TRBV27 | ASSLSIIGTVDTEAF
TRBV13 | ASSVTGGISPLH
TRBV27 | ASSGTGETQY
TRBV28 | ASSLIDSYEQY
TRBV19 | ASSWGANQPQH
TRBV11-2 | ASSLGRGGTSTDTQY
TRBV5-1 | ASSLRGGSSYEQY
TRBV21-1 | ASNVSGISAETQY
TRBV7-2 | ASSLSTSSYEQY
TRBV27 | ASSGANTEAF
TRBV7-9 | ASSLGLAGYEQY
TRBV2 | ASSGLADSYEQY
TRBV13 | ASSAAGDTQY
TRBV9 | ASSVAEDTQY
TRBV30 | AAGTNSYEQY
TRBV7-2 | ASSPTTGELF
TRBV19 | ASSLDDSPYEQY
TRBV2 | ASSERWRGNGELF
TRBV9 | ASSERQGRSTEAF
TRBV19 | ASSIGSGDPNYGYT
TRBV29-1 | SVETPDSYGYT
TRBV30 | AGDLLGTGELF
TRBV19 | ASSTSRDLRAEAF
TRBV9 | ASSVAPDREKQETQY
TRBV6-5 | ASSYTQGNEKLF
TRBV5-1 | ASGLRGSADTQY
TRBV19 | ASSIGGAVYNEQF
TRBV6-1 | ASSEAVAF
TRBV4-1 | ASSQDGLAVEQY
TRBV10-3 | AISDSDRQRQPQH
TRBV29-1 | SVEDPGTGTRAQY
TRBV9 | ASTGGINTEAF
TRBV19 | ASSLGQGNGYT
TRBV5-1 | ASSLSPSGGATGELF
TRBV6-1 | ASRVQGLEQY